This TCR beta chain was sequenced during a study of cytomegalovirus exposure and HLA in healthy donors. Study-level background: Of 398 genotyped donors, more than 70% clustered with self-reported Caucasian donors.

Primers: 60 Vbeta forward and 13 Jbeta reverse. Measured with immunoSEQ multiplex PCR; TCRdb has only the in-frame clones, and not every one. The profile shows 150,000 to 200,000 clones, 78% of them singletons. The V gene end was trimmed by 3 bases and the J gene end by 4 bases; junction bases not matched to a gene: 6. Germline CDR1 and CDR2: SQVTM and ANQGSEA. CDR3 length: 14 amino acids. About this clone itself: What it binds is unknown.

Study-wide results and caveats: As a later analysis revealed, the rate of TCR association differed by HLA locus, with DRB1 most and HLA-C fewest. Earlier analysis looked at TCR beta V segments, and most were productive about 90% or about 30% of the time.

The TCR comes from a female donor in good health and CMV-seronegative. Sequenced: PBMCs. The rearrangement uses TRBV29-1 and TRBJ2-5, with 9 bases fitting TRBD2. CDR3 protein: CSVERGGVGETQYF. The CDR3 DNA reads TGCAGCGTTGAGCGGGGGGGCGTAGGAGAGACCCAGTACTTC.